The 28 T cell receptor beta chains in this list originate from one sample, sequenced in a study of CD8+ T cells in alopecia areata. The treatment was: oral pan-JAK inhibitor, 5-10 mg twice daily. Reverse transcription of extracted RNA yielded cDNA, which provided the sequencing template. The assay was immunoSEQ multiplex PCR, and TCRdb's table has in-frame clones only and misses some. The sample lists 80,000 to 100,000 clones, roughly 45% seen once, with more than 15% in the top ten. This specimen consisted of CD8+ T cells sorted from blood, obtained at week 24, from a patient treated with tofacitinib. Every receptor here comes from a human donor with alopecia areata.

V gene TRBV7-8 combines with J gene TRBJ2-1; 10 bases line up with TRBD2. Germline CDR1 and CDR2: SGHVS and FQNEAQ. V was pared by 2 bases and J by 7 bases, with 5 bases of the junction left unmatched. The CDR3 is made up of 15 amino acids. The CDR3 here is CASSLSSSGSNEQFF. The CDR3 DNA follows: TGTGCCAGCAGCTTAAGCTCTAGCGGGAGTAATGAGCAGTTCTTC.

This clone showed up just a few times. V gene TRBV4-1 combines with J gene TRBJ1-2; D is possibly TRBD1 (5 bases). The V and J ends lost 5 bases and 5 bases respectively, with 21 bases between them. Germline values: CDR1 MGHRA, CDR2 YSYEKL. This CDR3 contains 16 residues. The CDR3 DNA sequence: TGCGCCAGCAGCACTGCCCCGGGACCCGACTATTATGGCTACACCTTC. Translated, it gives CASSTAPGPDYYGYTF.

This clone has more than one count but fewer than ten. This chain joins TRBV28 and TRBJ2-6, with TRBD1 matching over 7 bases. V lost 5 bases and J lost 3; bases outside the gene matches: 4. Germline CDR1 and CDR2: MDHEN and SYDVKM. This CDR3 is built from 15 residues. The CDR3 loop reads CASSRQGIGANVLTF. In nucleotides, the CDR3 is TGTGCCAGCAGTAGACAGGGCATTGGGGCCAACGTCCTGACTTTC.

About this clone: The junction departs from the called germline gene at one end, perhaps through a read error. This sequence joins TRBV29-1 and TRBJ2-1; possible D gene TRBD1, 5 bases. CDR3 length: 13 amino acids. Germline loops: CDR1 SQVTM, CDR2 ANQGSEA. The CDR3 reads CSVEGEDHNEQFF. In DNA, the CDR3 is TGCAGCGTGGAAGGGGAAGACCACAATGAGCAGTTCTTC.

The J gene is TRBJ1-5, the V gene TRBV5-1; D might be TRBD1 (5 bases). Germline V lookup: CDR1 SGHRS, CDR2 YFSETQ. This CDR3 is built from 13 residues. Deletions cut 2 bases from V and 5 bases from J, with 8 bases between. The CDR3 sequence: CASSLDSYQPQHF. The DNA of the CDR3 is TGCGCCAGCAGCTTAGACAGTTATCAGCCCCAGCATTTT.

This clone was detected only a few times. This rearrangement joins TRBV28 to TRBJ1-5, with D maybe TRBD1 (5 bases). Trimming pared 3 bases from V and 12 bases from J, leaving 15 bases between. The length of the CDR3 is 13 residues. Germline loops: CDR1 MDHEN, CDR2 SYDVKM. The CDR3 spells CASSFTGERNQHF. The CDR3 DNA follows: TGTGCCAGCAGTTTTACGGGGGAGAGAAACCAGCATTTT. The complete variable domain, with remaining parts taken from reference TRBV28 and TRBJ1-5, reads DVKVTQSSRYLVKRTGEKVFLECVQDMDHENMFWYRQDPGLGLRLIYFSYDVKMKEKGDIPEGYSVSREKKERFSLILESASTNQTSMYLCASSFTGERNQHFGDGTRLSIL.

Turning to this clone: This CDR3 is also generated by other DNA sequences in the sample. This rearrangement joins TRBV27 to TRBJ2-7; 9 bases match TRBD1. V dropped 3 bases and J dropped 0; count of bases not matched to a gene: 3. The length of the CDR3 is 15 residues. CDR1 MNHEY and CDR2 SMNVEV come from the germline V gene (reference sequence). CDR3 coding DNA: TGTGCCAGCAGTTTGAGACAGGGGGGCTCCTACGAGCAGTACTTC. It translates to CASSLRQGGSYEQYF.

The gene calls are TRBV20-1 and TRBJ2-7; the D is unclear. V was pared by 0 bases and J by 6 bases, with 6 bases between. The CDR3 sequence is 11 residues long. CDR1 DFQATT and CDR2 SNEGSKA come from the germline V gene (reference sequence). The chain's CDR3 is CSARDLFEQYF. The CDR3 DNA sequence: TGCAGTGCTAGAGATCTTTTCGAGCAGTACTTC.

The table lists this clone with a few counts. This sequence joins TRBV7-9 and TRBJ1-2; tentative D call: TRBD1 (6 bases). Between the trimmed V and J ends, which lost 2 bases and 4 bases, there was a span of 11 bases. The germline gives CDR1 SEHNR, CDR2 FQNEAQ (reference sequence). The length of the CDR3 is 14 residues. The DNA for the CDR3 is TGTGCCAGCAGCTTAACGGACAGCGGCTATGGCTACACCTTC. Its translation is CASSLTDSGYGYTF. Combining the CDR3 with reference TRBV7-9 and TRBJ1-2 gives the whole variable domain DTGVSQNPRHKITKRGQNVTFRCDPISEHNRLYWYRQTLGQGPEFLTYFQNEAQLEKSRLLSDRFSAERPKGSFSTLEIQRTEQGDSAMYLCASSLTDSGYGYTFGSGTRLTVV.

The chain has TRBV7-9 and TRBJ2-7, with 7 bases matching TRBD2. This CDR3 region has 15 residues. With 2 bases clipped from V and 4 bases from J, the junction kept 8 bases outside the gene matches. CDR1 SEHNR and CDR2 FQNEAQ come from the germline V gene (reference sequence). CDR3 amino acids: CASSLKGASGYEQYF. The CDR3 DNA reads TGTGCCAGCAGCTTAAAAGGGGCTAGCGGATACGAGCAGTACTTC.

The sample holds a few counts of this clone. CDR3 region: CSAKTGVESGYTF. Here the CDR3 DNA reads TGCAGCGCTAAGACAGGGGTTGAGTCTGGCTACACCTTC. The chain employs TRBV29-1 and TRBJ1-2, with 8 positions matching TRBD1. V dropped 7 bases and J dropped 7; count of bases not matched to a gene: 11. Germline V gene lookup returns CDR1 SQVTM and CDR2 ANQGSEA. The CDR3 runs 13 residues.

This chain links TRBV11-2 with TRBJ2-3; a weak D match, TRBD1 (9 bases). V lost 4 bases to trimming and J lost 4 bases, with 15 bases between them. This CDR3 is 15 amino acids long. The germline CDR1 and CDR2 sequences are SGHAT and FQNNGV. CDR3 region: CASSYRGREADTQYF. In nucleotides, the CDR3 is TGTGCCAGCAGCTACAGGGGGCGGGAGGCAGATACGCAGTATTTT.

The chain uses TRBV29-1 and TRBJ2-7, with D possibly matching TRBD2 (5 bases). Germline-derived CDR1 and CDR2 are SQVTM and ANQGSEA. CDR3 size: 11 residues. Trimming took off 6 bases at V and 7 bases at J, with 13 bases between the two ends. CDR3 residues: CSVHRGMEQYF. CDR3 bases: TGCAGCGTCCACCGGGGTATGGAGCAGTACTTC.

V and J are TRBV2 and TRBJ2-2; D call uncertain. Germline V gene lookup returns CDR1 SNHLY and CDR2 FYNNEI. The CDR3 has 12 amino acids. The V end lost 8 bases, the J end lost 3 bases, and 7 bases lay between the germline ends. CDR3 sequence (DNA): TGTGCCAGCCTACGGTACACCGGGGAGCTGTTTTTT. It encodes CASLRYTGELFF.

This clone was recorded a few times. The chain links TRBV18 to TRBJ2-1, with a tentative D call TRBD2 (6 bases). This CDR3 region has 13 residues. V gave up 9 bases and J gave up 7 bases, with 16 bases separating them. Germline lookup yields CDR1 KGHSH and CDR2 LQKENI. The CDR3, as DNA: TGTGCCAGTACCGGGACTCCCAGGAATGAGCAGTTCTTC. It encodes CASTGTPRNEQFF.

There are many counts of this clone. The gene calls are TRBV7-2 and TRBJ2-3; TRBD2 matches at 10 bases. CDR1 and CDR2 (germline): SGHTA, FQGNSA. The junction had 16 bases not matched to a gene; V was cut back by 5 bases and J by 2 bases. The CDR3 runs 19 residues. CDR3 nucleotides: TGTGCCAGCAGCCCCCGGGGGCTAGCGGGAGTTCCAAACACAGATACGCAGTATTTT. It specifies CASSPRGLAGVPNTDTQYF.

V gene TRBV5-4 combines with J gene TRBJ1-2, with 10 bases aligning to TRBD1. After removal of 5 bases from V and 3 bases from J, the junction contained 4 bases not matched to a gene. Germline values: CDR1 SGHNT, CDR2 YYREEE (reference sequence). CDR3 size: 14 residues. The CDR3 nucleotides are TGTGCCAGCAGTCCGGACAGGGGGGACTATGGCTACACCTTC. Translated, it gives CASSPDRGDYGYTF.

The rearrangement links TRBV7-9 to TRBJ2-7, with D hard to call. Trimming pared 5 bases from V and 1 base from J, leaving 12 bases between. Per the germline V gene, CDR1 is SEHNR and CDR2 is FQNEAQ (reference sequence). CDR3 size: 14 residues. DNA of the CDR3: TGTGCCAGCAGCCACCTCGTAGGGTCCTACGAGCAGTACTTC. This translates into CASSHLVGSYEQYF.

This sequence joins TRBV6-6 and TRBJ2-7; D remains unclear. This CDR3 has 12 amino acids. Per germline, CDR1 MNHNY and CDR2 SVGAGI (reference sequence). Trimming removed 6 bases from V and 3 bases from J, with 9 bases in between. DNA for the CDR3: TGTGCCAGCAGCCTCGACCTCTACGAGCAGTACTTC. This encodes CASSLDLYEQYF.

In this sample, this clone turned up a few times. The chain couples TRBV12-5 to TRBJ2-7; D may be TRBD2 (6 bases). V lost 6 bases to trimming and J lost 3 bases, with 18 bases between them. The CDR3 contains 15 residues. Germline CDR1 reads LGHNT; CDR2 reads FRNRAP. The CDR3 coding sequence is TGTGCTAGTGGCCGCGGGGCGGGTTCTCTCTACGAGCAGTACTTC. This gives the protein CASGRGAGSLYEQYF.

The chain uses TRBV2 and TRBJ1-1; no definite D call. The CDR3 spans 15 residues. V shed 4 bases and J shed 1 base, with 13 bases lying between them. From germline, CDR1 is SNHLY and CDR2 FYNNEI. CDR3 sequence (DNA): TGTGCCAGCAGTGCCGGGCCTCCCGAGAACACTGAAGCTTTCTTT. Translated: CASSAGPPENTEAFF. Full variable domain (rest looked up from reference TRBV2 and TRBJ1-1): EPEVTQTPSHQVTQMGQEVILRCVPISNHLYFYWYRQILGQKVEFLVSFYNNEISEKSEIFDDQFSVERPDGSNFTLKIRSTKLEDSAMYFCASSAGPPENTEAFFGQGTRLTVV.

The chain combines TRBV9 with TRBJ2-2; the D is unclear. CDR3 length equals 16 residues. CDR1 and CDR2 (germline): SGDLS, YYNGEE. The V end lost 3 bases, the J end lost 4 bases, and 16 bases lay between the germline ends. The CDR3 region has the DNA TGTGCCAGCAGCGAAGACACGGAACTACTCACCGGGGAGCTGTTTTTT. Its protein product is CASSEDTELLTGELFF.

This clone has a handful of counts. This rearrangement joins TRBV4-1 to TRBJ1-2, with D unclear. This CDR3 comprises 14 residues. The V gene lost 1 base and the J gene lost 4 bases, with 10 bases spanning the gap. Per germline, CDR1 MGHRA and CDR2 YSYEKL. The CDR3 DNA is TGCGCCAGCAGCCAAGTAGGGAGTTTCTATGGCTACACCTTC. Amino acid sequence: CASSQVGSFYGYTF.

This clone was found a few times. This chain links TRBV2 with TRBJ1-2; D gene ambiguous. Trimming took 1 base from V and 2 from J, leaving 8 bases between them. This CDR3 is built from 14 residues. Germline assignment: CDR1 SNHLY and CDR2 FYNNEI. The CDR3 region is CASSEVRRNYGYTF. As DNA, the CDR3 is TGTGCCAGCAGTGAAGTACGGAGAAACTATGGCTACACCTTC.

The chain recombines TRBV2 with TRBJ2-5; D gene ambiguous. Germline V lookup: CDR1 SNHLY, CDR2 FYNNEI. Trimming removed 3 bases from V and 5 bases from J, with 7 bases in between. This CDR3 is 12 amino acids long. The chain's CDR3 is CASSDRTETQYF. The CDR3 nucleotides are TGTGCCAGCAGTGATAGGACGGAGACCCAGTACTTC.

This clone was seen a few times. V usage is TRBV29-1 and J usage is TRBJ2-2, with 9 bases lining up with TRBD2. The CDR3 contains 16 residues. V trimming: 4 bases; J trimming: 1 base; junction bases outside the gene matches: 7. Looked up from germline, CDR1 is SQVTM and CDR2 is ANQGSEA. The CDR3 reads CSVGPSGRMNTGELFF. The CDR3 coding sequence is TGCAGCGTTGGCCCCAGCGGGAGGATGAACACCGGGGAGCTGTTTTTT.

The genes are TRBV6-4 and TRBJ2-7; D gene unclear. The CDR3 spans 11 residues. CDR1 is MRHNA, CDR2 SNTAGT, per germline. The ends were cut back, 2 bases at V and 3 bases at J, with 2 bases in the middle. CDR3 protein: CASSDGYEQYF. The DNA of the CDR3 is TGTGCCAGCAGTGACGGCTACGAGCAGTACTTC.

The chain couples TRBV30 to TRBJ2-1, with 7 bases identical to TRBD1. Germline CDR1 reads GTSNPN; CDR2 reads SVGIG (reference sequence). This CDR3 comprises 15 residues. V shed 3 bases and J 4 bases; nucleotides not matched to a gene: 9. Here the CDR3 reads CAWSIPGQQYNEQFF. The CDR3 region has the DNA TGTGCCTGGAGCATTCCGGGACAGCAATACAATGAGCAGTTCTTC.